This is a list of T cell receptor beta chains from one sample in a study of cytomegalovirus exposure and HLA in healthy donors. Assay used: immunoSEQ multiplex PCR; TCRdb lists only in-frame clones, some missing. The table shows 200,000 or so clones, with more than 75% occurring only once. The source material was PBMCs. The source of these receptors is a human donor in good health. Both conserved end residues are part of each CDR3. D genes are given only for firm matches. Clone size appears in some rows only: once, few, many, or a class for an expanded clone.

J | D | size | V | CDR3 | DNA
TRBJ2-7 | TRBD1 | NA | TRBV2 | CASSEAPGQGAYEQYF | TGTGCCAGCAGTGAAGCTCCGGGACAGGGGGCCTACGAGCAGTACTTC
TRBJ2-7 | TRBD2 | NA | TRBV5-4 | CASSRLAGTYEQYF | TGTGCCAGCAGCCGACTAGCGGGGACCTACGAGCAGTACTTC
TRBJ1-1 | TRBD1 | NA | TRBV27 | CASSARQGVTEAFF | TGTGCCAGCAGTGCGCGACAGGGAGTAACTGAAGCTTTCTTT
TRBJ2-3 | TRBD2 | NA | TRBV7-2 | CASSLAGLAGVLVGTDTQYF | TGTGCCAGCAGCTTAGCCGGACTAGCGGGAGTGCTTGTCGGGACAGATACGCAGTATTTT
TRBJ2-3 | TRBD2 | NA | TRBV4-3 | CASSYRLAESTDTQYF | TGCGCCAGCAGCTACCGACTAGCGGAAAGCACAGATACGCAGTATTTT
TRBJ2-7 | TRBD2 | NA | TRBV2 | CASSPRTSDPYEQYF | TGTGCCAGCAGTCCGAGGACTAGCGACCCCTACGAGCAGTACTTC
TRBJ1-1 | TRBD1 | NA | TRBV14 | CASSQSQGVGAFF | TGTGCCAGCAGCCAGTCCCAGGGGGTCGGAGCTTTCTTT
TRBJ2-4 | TRBD2 | NA | TRBV7-9 | CASSPGTSGSIGKNIQYF | TGTGCCAGCAGCCCCGGGACTAGCGGGAGTATCGGCAAAAACATTCAGTACTTC
TRBJ2-6 | TRBD2 | few | TRBV7-3 | CADRPAVSGSSAGANVLTF | TGTGCCGACCGGCCAGCGGTTAGCGGGAGTAGTGCTGGGGCCAACGTCCTGACTTTC
TRBJ1-2 | TRBD1 | NA | TRBV7-6 | CASSPMPGQLNYGYTF | TGTGCCAGCAGCCCCATGCCGGGACAGCTTAACTATGGCTACACCTTC
TRBJ2-2 | TRBD2 | NA | TRBV7-9 | CASSSGLAGVPGELFF | TGTGCCAGCAGCTCGGGACTAGCGGGAGTCCCCGGGGAGCTGTTTTTT
TRBJ2-1 | TRBD2 | few | TRBV5-8 | CASSRGLAEQFF | TGTGCCAGCAGCCGGGGACTAGCGGAGCAGTTCTTC
TRBJ1-2 | TRBD1 | NA | TRBV14 | CASSLAGTGNDYGYTF | TGTGCCAGCAGCCTCGCCGGGACAGGGAACGACTATGGCTACACCTTC
TRBJ2-1 | TRBD2 | NA | TRBV29-1 | CSASGLAGSSYNEQFF | TGCAGCGCCTCCGGACTAGCGGGAAGCTCCTACAATGAGCAGTTCTTC